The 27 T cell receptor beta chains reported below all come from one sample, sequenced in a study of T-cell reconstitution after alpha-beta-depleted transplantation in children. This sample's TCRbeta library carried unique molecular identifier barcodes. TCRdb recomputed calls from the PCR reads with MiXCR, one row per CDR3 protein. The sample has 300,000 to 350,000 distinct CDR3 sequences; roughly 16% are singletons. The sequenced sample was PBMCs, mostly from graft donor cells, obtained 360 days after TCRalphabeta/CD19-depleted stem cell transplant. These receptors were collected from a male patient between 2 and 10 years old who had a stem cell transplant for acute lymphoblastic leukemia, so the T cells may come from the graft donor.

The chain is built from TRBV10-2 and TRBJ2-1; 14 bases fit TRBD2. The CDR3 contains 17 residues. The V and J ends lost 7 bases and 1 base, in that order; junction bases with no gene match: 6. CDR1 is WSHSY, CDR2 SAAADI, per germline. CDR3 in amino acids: CASILGLAGASYNEQFF. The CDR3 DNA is TGCGCCAGCATCCTGGGACTAGCGGGAGCATCCTACAATGAGCAGTTCTTC.

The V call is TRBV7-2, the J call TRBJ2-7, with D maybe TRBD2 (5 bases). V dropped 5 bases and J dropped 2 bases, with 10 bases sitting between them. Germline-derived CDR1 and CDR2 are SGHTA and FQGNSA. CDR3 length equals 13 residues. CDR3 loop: CASSMGGPYEQYF. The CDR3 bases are TGTGCCAGCAGCATGGGCGGGCCCTACGAGCAGTACTTC.

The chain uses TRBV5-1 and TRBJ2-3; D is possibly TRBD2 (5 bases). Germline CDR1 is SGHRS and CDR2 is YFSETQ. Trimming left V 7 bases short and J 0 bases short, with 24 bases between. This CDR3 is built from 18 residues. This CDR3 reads CASRQPKPGSPSTDTQYF. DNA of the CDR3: TGCGCCAGCCGCCAACCGAAGCCGGGGTCTCCCAGCACAGATACGCAGTATTTT.

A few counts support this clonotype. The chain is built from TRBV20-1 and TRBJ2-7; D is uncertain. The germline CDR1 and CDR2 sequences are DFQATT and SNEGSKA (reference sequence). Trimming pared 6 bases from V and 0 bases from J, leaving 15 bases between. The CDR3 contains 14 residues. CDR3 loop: CSALQPLSSYEQYF. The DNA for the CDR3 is TGCAGTGCCTTACAGCCGTTGAGCTCCTACGAGCAGTACTTC.

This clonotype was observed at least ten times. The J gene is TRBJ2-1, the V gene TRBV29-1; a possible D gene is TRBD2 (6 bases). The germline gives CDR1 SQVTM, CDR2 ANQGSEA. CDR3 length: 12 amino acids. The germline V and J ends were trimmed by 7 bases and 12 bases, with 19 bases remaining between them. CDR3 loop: CSAGTSRQGQFF. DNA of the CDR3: TGCAGCGCTGGGACTTCTCGCCAGGGGCAGTTCTTC.

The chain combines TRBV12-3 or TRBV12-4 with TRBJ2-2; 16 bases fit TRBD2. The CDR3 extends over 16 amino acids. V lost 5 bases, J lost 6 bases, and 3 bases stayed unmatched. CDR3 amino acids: CASSGTSGRVAGELFF. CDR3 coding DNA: TGTGCCAGCAGTGGGACTAGCGGGAGGGTGGCCGGGGAGCTGTTTTTT.

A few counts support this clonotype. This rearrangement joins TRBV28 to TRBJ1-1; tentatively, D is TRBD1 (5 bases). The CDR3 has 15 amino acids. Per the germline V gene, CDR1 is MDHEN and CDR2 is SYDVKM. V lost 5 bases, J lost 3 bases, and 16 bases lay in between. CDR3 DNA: TGTGCCAGCAGTCGCTCTTGGGGGATCGACACTGAAGCTTTCTTT. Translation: CASSRSWGIDTEAFF.

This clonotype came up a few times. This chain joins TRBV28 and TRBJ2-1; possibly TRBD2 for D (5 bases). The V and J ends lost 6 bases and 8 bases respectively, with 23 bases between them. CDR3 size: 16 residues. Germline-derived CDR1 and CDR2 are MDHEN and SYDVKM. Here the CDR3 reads CASSPTTSFGFDEQFF. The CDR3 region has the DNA TGTGCCAGCAGCCCTACCACTAGTTTTGGTTTCGATGAGCAGTTCTTC.

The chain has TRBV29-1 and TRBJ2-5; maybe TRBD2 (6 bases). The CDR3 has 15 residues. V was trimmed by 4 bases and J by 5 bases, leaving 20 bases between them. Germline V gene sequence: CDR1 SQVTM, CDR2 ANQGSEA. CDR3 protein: CSVGVGSRAGETQYF. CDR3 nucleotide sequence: TGCAGCGTTGGAGTCGGGAGCCGAGCAGGGGAGACCCAGTACTTC. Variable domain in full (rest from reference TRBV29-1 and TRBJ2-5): SAVISQKPSRDICQRGTSLTIQCQVDSQVTMMFWYRQQPGQSLTLIATANQGSEATYESGFVIDKFPISRPNLTFSTLTVSNMSPEDSSIYLCSVGVGSRAGETQYFGPGTRLLVL.

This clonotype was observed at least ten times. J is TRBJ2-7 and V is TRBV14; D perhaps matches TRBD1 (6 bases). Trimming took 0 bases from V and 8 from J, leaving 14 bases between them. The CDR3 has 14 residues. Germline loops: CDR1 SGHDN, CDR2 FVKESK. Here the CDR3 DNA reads TGTGCCAGCAGCCAAGATATCAGGGGTCAACAGCAGTACTTC. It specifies CASSQDIRGQQQYF.

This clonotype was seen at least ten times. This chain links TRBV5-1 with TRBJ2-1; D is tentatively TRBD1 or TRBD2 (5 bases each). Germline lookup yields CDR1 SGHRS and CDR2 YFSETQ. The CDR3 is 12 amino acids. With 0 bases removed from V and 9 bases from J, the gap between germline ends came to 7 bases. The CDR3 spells CASSLEGSEQFF. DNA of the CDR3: TGCGCCAGCAGCTTGGAGGGGAGTGAGCAGTTCTTC.

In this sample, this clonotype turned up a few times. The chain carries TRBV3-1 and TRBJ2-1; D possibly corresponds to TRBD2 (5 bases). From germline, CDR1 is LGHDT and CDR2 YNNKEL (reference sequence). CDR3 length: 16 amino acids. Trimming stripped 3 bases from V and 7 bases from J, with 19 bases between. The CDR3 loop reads CASSHYSAPGTNEQFF. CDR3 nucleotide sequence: TGTGCCAGCAGCCACTATAGCGCCCCTGGAACTAATGAGCAGTTCTTC.

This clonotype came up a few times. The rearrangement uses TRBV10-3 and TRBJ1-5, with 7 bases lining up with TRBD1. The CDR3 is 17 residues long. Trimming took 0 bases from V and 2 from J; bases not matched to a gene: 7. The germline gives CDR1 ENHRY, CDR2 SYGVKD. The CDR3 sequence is CAISESEKGAGNQPQHF. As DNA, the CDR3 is TGTGCCATCAGTGAGTCGGAAAAGGGGGCGGGCAATCAGCCCCAGCATTTT.

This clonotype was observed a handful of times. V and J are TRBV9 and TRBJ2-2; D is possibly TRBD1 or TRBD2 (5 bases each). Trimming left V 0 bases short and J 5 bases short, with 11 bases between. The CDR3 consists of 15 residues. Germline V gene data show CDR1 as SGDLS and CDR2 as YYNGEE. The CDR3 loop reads CASSVARGWTGELFF. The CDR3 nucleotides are TGTGCCAGCAGCGTAGCGAGGGGATGGACCGGGGAGCTGTTTTTT.

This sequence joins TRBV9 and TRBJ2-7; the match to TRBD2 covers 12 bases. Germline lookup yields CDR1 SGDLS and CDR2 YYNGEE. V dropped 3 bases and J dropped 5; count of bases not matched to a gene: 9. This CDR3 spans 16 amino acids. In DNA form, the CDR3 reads TGTGCCAGCAGCGCACACCTAGCGGGAGGGCAACACGAGCAGTACTTC. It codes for CASSAHLAGGQHEQYF.

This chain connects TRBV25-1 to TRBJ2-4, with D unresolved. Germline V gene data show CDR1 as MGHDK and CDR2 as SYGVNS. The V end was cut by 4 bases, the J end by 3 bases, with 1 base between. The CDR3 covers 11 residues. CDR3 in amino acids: CASSVKNIQYF. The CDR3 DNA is TGTGCCAGCAGTGTCAAAAACATTCAGTACTTC.

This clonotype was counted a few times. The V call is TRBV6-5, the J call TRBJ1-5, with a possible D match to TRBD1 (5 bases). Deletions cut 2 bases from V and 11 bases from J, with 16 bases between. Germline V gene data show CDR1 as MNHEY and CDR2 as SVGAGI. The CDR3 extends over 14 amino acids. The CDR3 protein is CASSYDGRAGTQHF. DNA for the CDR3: TGTGCCAGCAGTTACGACGGCAGGGCTGGGACCCAGCATTTT.

CDR3 bases: TGCGCCAGCAGCCAAGTAGCGGGAAACACCGGGGAGCTGTTTTTT. The encoded protein is CASSQVAGNTGELFF. This chain connects TRBV4-1 to TRBJ2-2; 8 bases fit TRBD2. CDR1 MGHRA and CDR2 YSYEKL come from the germline V gene. The V segment lost 1 base and the J segment 2 bases; nucleotides outside the gene matches: 0. The CDR3 contains 15 residues.

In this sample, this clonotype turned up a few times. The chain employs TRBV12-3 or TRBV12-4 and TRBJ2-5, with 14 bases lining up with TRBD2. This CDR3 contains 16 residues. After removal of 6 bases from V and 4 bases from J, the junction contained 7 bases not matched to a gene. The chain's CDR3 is CASSPRLAGGLETQYF. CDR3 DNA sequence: TGTGCCAGCAGCCCGAGACTAGCGGGAGGGCTAGAGACCCAGTACTTC.

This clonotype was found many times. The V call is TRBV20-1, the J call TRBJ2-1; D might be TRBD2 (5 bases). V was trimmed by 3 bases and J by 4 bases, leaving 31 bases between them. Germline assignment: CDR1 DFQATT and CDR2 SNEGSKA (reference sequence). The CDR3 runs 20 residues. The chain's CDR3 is CSARSFGVSGKHYLYNEQFF. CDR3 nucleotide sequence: TGCAGTGCTAGGAGTTTTGGTGTGAGCGGTAAACACTACCTGTACAATGAGCAGTTCTTC.

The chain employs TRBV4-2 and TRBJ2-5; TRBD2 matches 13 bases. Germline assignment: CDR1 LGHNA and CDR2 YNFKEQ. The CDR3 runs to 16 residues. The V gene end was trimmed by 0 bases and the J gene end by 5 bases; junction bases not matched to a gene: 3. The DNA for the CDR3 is TGTGCCAGCAGCCAAGAACTAGCGGGAGGGGTTGAGACCCAGTACTTC. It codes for CASSQELAGGVETQYF.

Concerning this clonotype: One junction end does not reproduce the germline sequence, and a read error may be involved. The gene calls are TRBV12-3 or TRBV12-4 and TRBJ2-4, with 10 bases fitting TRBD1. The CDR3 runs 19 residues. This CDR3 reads CTSSWARQGANLAKNIQYF. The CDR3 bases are TGTACCAGCAGTTGGGCGAGACAGGGGGCCAACCTAGCCAAAAACATTCAGTACTTC.

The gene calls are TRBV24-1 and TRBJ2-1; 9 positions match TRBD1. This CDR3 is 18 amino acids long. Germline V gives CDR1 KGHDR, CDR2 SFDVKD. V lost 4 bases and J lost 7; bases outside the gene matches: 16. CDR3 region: CATSELNLQGASGNEQFF. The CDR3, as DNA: TGTGCCACCAGTGAGTTAAACCTACAGGGGGCGAGCGGTAATGAGCAGTTCTTC.

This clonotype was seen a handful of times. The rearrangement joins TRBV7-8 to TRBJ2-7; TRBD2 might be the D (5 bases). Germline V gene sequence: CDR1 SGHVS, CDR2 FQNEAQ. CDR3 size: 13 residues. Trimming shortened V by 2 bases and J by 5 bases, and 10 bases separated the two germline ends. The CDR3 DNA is TGTGCCAGCAGCTTACGAGGGTCACACGAGCAGTACTTC. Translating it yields CASSLRGSHEQYF.

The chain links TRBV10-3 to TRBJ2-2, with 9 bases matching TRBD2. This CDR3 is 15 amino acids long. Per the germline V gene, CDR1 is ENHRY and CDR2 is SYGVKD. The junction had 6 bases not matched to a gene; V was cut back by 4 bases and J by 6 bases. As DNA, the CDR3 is TGTGCCATCAGTGGAACTAGCGGGTCGCCCGGGGAGCTGTTTTTT. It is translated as CAISGTSGSPGELFF.

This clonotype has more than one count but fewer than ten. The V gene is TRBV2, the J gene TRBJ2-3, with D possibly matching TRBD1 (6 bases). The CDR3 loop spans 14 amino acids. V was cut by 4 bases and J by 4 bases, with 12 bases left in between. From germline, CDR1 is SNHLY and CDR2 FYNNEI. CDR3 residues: CASSATGFADTQYF. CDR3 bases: TGTGCCAGCAGTGCAACAGGGTTTGCAGATACGCAGTATTTT.

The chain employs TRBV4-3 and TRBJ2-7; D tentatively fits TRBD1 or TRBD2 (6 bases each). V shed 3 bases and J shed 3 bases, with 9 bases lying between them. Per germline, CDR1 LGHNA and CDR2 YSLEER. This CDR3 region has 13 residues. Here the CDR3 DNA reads TGCGCCAGCAGCCACGGGGGCAACTACGAGCAGTACTTC. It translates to CASSHGGNYEQYF.